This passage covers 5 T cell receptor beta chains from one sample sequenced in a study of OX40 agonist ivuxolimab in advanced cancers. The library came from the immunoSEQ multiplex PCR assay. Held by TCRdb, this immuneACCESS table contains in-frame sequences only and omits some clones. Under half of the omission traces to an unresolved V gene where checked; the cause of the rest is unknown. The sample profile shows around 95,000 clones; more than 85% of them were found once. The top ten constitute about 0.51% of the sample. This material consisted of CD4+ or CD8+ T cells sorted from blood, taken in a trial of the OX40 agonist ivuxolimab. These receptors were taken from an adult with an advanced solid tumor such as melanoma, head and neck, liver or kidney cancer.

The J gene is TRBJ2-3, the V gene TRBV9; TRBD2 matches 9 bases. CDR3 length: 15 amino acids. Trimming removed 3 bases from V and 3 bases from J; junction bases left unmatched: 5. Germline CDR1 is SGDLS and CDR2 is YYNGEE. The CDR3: CASSATSGSTDTQYF. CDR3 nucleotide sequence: TGTGCCAGCAGCGCGACTAGCGGCTCAACAGATACGCAGTATTTT.

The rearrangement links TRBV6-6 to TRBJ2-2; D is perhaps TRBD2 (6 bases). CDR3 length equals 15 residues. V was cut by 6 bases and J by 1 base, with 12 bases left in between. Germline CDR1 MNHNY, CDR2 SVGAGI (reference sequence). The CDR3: CASRSGLLNTGELFF. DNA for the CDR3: TGTGCCAGCAGATCGGGACTTCTGAACACCGGGGAGCTGTTTTTT.

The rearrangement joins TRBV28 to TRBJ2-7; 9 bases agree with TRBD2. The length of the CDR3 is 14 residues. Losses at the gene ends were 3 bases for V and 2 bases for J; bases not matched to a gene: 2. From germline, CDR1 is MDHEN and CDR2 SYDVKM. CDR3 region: CASSLAGGAYEQYF. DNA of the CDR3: TGTGCCAGCAGTTTGGCGGGAGGGGCCTACGAGCAGTACTTC. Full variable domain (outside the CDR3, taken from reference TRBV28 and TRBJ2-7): DVKVTQSSRYLVKRTGEKVFLECVQDMDHENMFWYRQDPGLGLRLIYFSYDVKMKEKGDIPEGYSVSREKKERFSLILESASTNQTSMYLCASSLAGGAYEQYFGPGTRLTVT.

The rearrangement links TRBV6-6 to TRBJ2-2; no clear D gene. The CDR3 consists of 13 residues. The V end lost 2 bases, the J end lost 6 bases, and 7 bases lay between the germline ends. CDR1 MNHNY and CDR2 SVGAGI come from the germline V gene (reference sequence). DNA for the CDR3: TGTGCCAGCAGTTACCCGTCCCCCGGGGAGCTGTTTTTT. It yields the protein CASSYPSPGELFF.

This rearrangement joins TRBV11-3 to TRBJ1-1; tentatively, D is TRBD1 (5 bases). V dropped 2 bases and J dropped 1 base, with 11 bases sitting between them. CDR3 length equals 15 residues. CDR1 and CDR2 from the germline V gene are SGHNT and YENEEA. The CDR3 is CASSLTPGPNTEAFF. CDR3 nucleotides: TGTGCCAGCAGCTTAACGCCGGGACCGAACACTGAAGCTTTCTTT.